Presented here are 26 T cell receptor beta chains from one specimen sequenced in a study of the immune and genomic landscape of osteosarcoma. Assay used: immunoSEQ multiplex PCR; TCRdb lists only in-frame clones, some missing. This repertoire shows over 2,000 clones, roughly 70% found once; its top ten account for roughly an eighth. Osteosarcoma specimens were post-treatment primary, local recurrence and metastasis tumors from poor-prognosis patients. Sequencing used osteosarcoma tumor tissue from the lung. Receptors were obtained from a human donor with osteosarcoma.

This clone was seen just once. The genes are TRBV7-8 and TRBJ1-2; 7 bases agree with TRBD1. The length of the CDR3 is 15 residues. V shed 5 bases, J shed 8 bases, and the junction held 14 bases outside the gene matches. Germline V gives CDR1 SGHVS, CDR2 FQNEAQ. As DNA, the CDR3 is TGTGCCAGCAGCCTCCGGACAGGAGACCTGTTCGGCTACACCTTC. Its protein is CASSLRTGDLFGYTF.

V and J are TRBV28 and TRBJ2-6, with unresolved D. Germline CDR1 is MDHEN and CDR2 is SYDVKM. The V and J ends lost 7 bases and 0 bases respectively, with 10 bases between them. The CDR3 has 15 residues. The CDR3 region is CASTIPNSGANVLTF. As DNA, the CDR3 is TGTGCCAGCACCATACCGAACTCTGGGGCCAACGTCCTGACTTTC.

This clone has a handful of counts. Other DNA sequences in this sample translate to the same CDR3. The genes are TRBV30 and TRBJ1-2; TRBD1 might be the D (5 bases). Germline V gives CDR1 GTSNPN, CDR2 SVGIG (reference sequence). Trimming took off 0 bases at V and 0 bases at J, with 5 bases between the two ends. This CDR3 contains 13 residues. The chain's CDR3 is CAWSVQANYGYTF. The CDR3 DNA reads as TGTGCCTGGAGTGTACAGGCTAACTATGGCTACACCTTC.

The chain recombines TRBV2 with TRBJ1-6; tentatively, D is TRBD1 (5 bases). The CDR3 has 16 residues. Germline V gene lookup returns CDR1 SNHLY and CDR2 FYNNEI. Trimming stripped 6 bases from V and 5 bases from J, with 17 bases between. CDR3 nucleotide sequence: TGTGCCAGCAGCGTGGGTTTGAACAGGAATAATTCACCCCTCCACTTT. This translates into CASSVGLNRNNSPLHF.

The rearrangement links TRBV7-8 to TRBJ1-5, with D unresolved. Deletions cut 5 bases from V and 6 bases from J, with 8 bases between. CDR3 length: 12 residues. CDR1 and CDR2 (germline): SGHVS, FQNEAQ. For the CDR3, the DNA is TGTGCCAGCAGCCCCCATGGTCAGCCCCAGCATTTT. Residues: CASSPHGQPQHF.

The rearrangement joins TRBV7-2 to TRBJ2-7; TRBD2 agrees at 8 bases. The V gene end was trimmed by 3 bases and the J gene end by 5 bases; junction bases not matched to a gene: 9. Germline values: CDR1 SGHTA, CDR2 FQGNSA. This CDR3 contains 15 residues. The CDR3 DNA is TGTGCCAGCAGCTTGTGGCGGGGGGAAGTGAACGAGCAGTACTTC. Translation gives CASSLWRGEVNEQYF.

The chain employs TRBV6-5 and TRBJ2-7; 9 bases align to TRBD2. V gave up 0 bases and J gave up 2 bases; unmatched junction bases: 2. This CDR3 has 15 residues. The germline CDR1 and CDR2 sequences are MNHEY and SVGAGI. CDR3 in amino acids: CASSYSSGGPYEQYF. CDR3 coding DNA: TGTGCCAGCAGTTACTCTAGCGGGGGACCCTACGAGCAGTACTTC.

The chain joins TRBV27 to TRBJ2-7, with D maybe TRBD1 (5 bases). This CDR3 contains 14 residues. Between the trimmed V and J ends, which lost 0 bases and 3 bases, there was a span of 9 bases. Germline assignment: CDR1 MNHEY and CDR2 SMNVEV (reference sequence). The CDR3 here is CASSLSLQVYEQYF. The CDR3 nucleotides are TGTGCCAGCAGTTTATCATTACAGGTCTACGAGCAGTACTTC.

V and J are TRBV6-5 and TRBJ1-2, with 7 bases lining up with TRBD1. CDR3 length: 15 residues. V shed 6 bases, J shed 6 bases, and the junction held 13 bases outside the gene matches. Germline V lookup: CDR1 MNHEY, CDR2 SVGAGI. The CDR3 is CASSYGNRGLDGYTF. CDR3 sequence (DNA): TGTGCCAGCAGCTACGGGAACAGGGGTCTCGATGGCTACACCTTC.

V usage is TRBV6-1 and J usage is TRBJ1-5, with D possibly TRBD1 on 5 matching bases. The germline gives CDR1 MNHNS, CDR2 SASEGT. This CDR3 has 14 amino acids. V was trimmed by 1 base and J by 8 bases, leaving 12 bases between them. The CDR3 nucleotides are TGTGCCAGCAGTGAAGGCCCGGGGCGGGAGCCCCAGCATTTT. Its protein product is CASSEGPGREPQHF.

This clone was seen a few times. This chain uses TRBV13 with TRBJ1-3; D call uncertain. The CDR3 runs to 14 residues. The V end was cut by 2 bases, the J end by 1 base, with 6 bases between. Germline assignment: CDR1 PRHDT and CDR2 FYEKMQ (reference sequence). The CDR3 loop is CASSLSVSGNTIYF. CDR3 DNA sequence: TGTGCCAGCAGCTTAAGTGTTTCTGGAAACACCATATATTTT.

V and J are TRBV6-6 and TRBJ1-5; 9 bases agree with TRBD1. V shed 6 bases and J 5 bases; nucleotides not matched to a gene: 8. CDR1 and CDR2 from the germline V gene are MNHNY and SVGAGI (reference sequence). The length of the CDR3 is 15 residues. CDR3 protein: CASSPGQGGDQPQHF. The CDR3 nucleotides are TGTGCCAGCAGCCCGGGACAGGGTGGAGATCAGCCCCAGCATTTT.

V and J are TRBV6-1 and TRBJ1-1; weak D call: TRBD1 (5 bases). V lost 1 base and J 6 bases, leaving 12 bases between the germline ends. The CDR3 is 14 residues long. The germline CDR1 and CDR2 sequences are MNHNS and SASEGT. The CDR3 loop is CASSEGGRAAEAFF. In nucleotides, the CDR3 is TGTGCCAGCAGTGAAGGGGGGAGGGCCGCTGAAGCTTTCTTT.

V gene TRBV6-1 combines with J gene TRBJ2-2; 10 bases map to TRBD1. The germline V gene has CDR1 MNHNS and CDR2 SASEGT. This CDR3 has 15 residues. J was trimmed by 3 bases and V by 6 bases; bases with no gene match: 4. The CDR3 spells CASSPGTGDTGELFF. The CDR3 coding sequence is TGTGCCAGCAGCCCCGGGACAGGGGACACCGGGGAGCTGTTTTTT.

This clone was seen a single time. V and J are TRBV9 and TRBJ2-7; 10 bases match TRBD1. With 3 bases clipped from V and 0 bases from J, the junction kept 3 bases outside the gene matches. CDR3 length: 15 residues. Germline V lookup: CDR1 SGDLS, CDR2 YYNGEE. CDR3 in amino acids: CASSGTGGGSYEQYF. CDR3 bases: TGTGCCAGCAGCGGGACAGGGGGTGGCTCCTACGAGCAGTACTTC.

There are a few counts of this clone. This sequence joins TRBV2 and TRBJ2-3; D is ambiguous. The V and J ends lost 2 bases and 3 bases respectively, with 12 bases between them. Germline V gene lookup returns CDR1 SNHLY and CDR2 FYNNEI. The CDR3 is 15 residues long. The CDR3, as DNA: TGTGCCAGCAGTGAACTGGTGGCCAGAACAGATACGCAGTATTTT. Protein: CASSELVARTDTQYF. The variable domain in full, completed from reference TRBV2 and TRBJ2-3, reads EPEVTQTPSHQVTQMGQEVILRCVPISNHLYFYWYRQILGQKVEFLVSFYNNEISEKSEIFDDQFSVERPDGSNFTLKIRSTKLEDSAMYFCASSELVARTDTQYFGPGTRLTVL.

The chain recombines TRBV12-5 with TRBJ2-3, with D perhaps matching TRBD1 (5 bases). The V gene lost 1 base and the J gene lost 2 bases, with 10 bases spanning the gap. Germline values: CDR1 LGHNT, CDR2 FRNRAP. This CDR3 contains 15 residues. Here the CDR3 reads CASGLGQYATDTQYF. Here the CDR3 DNA reads TGTGCTAGTGGTTTGGGACAGTATGCCACAGATACGCAGTATTTT. The whole variable domain, remainder taken from reference TRBV12-5 and TRBJ2-3, is DARVTQTPRHKVTEMGQEVTMRCQPILGHNTVFWYRQTMMQGLELLAYFRNRAPLDDSGMPKDRFSAEMPDATLATLKIQPSEPRDSAVYFCASGLGQYATDTQYFGPGTRLTVL.

The chain recombines TRBV9 with TRBJ2-7; TRBD2 matches 7 bases. This CDR3 has 16 residues. Germline V gene data show CDR1 as SGDLS and CDR2 as YYNGEE. V lost 0 bases and J lost 5; bases outside the gene matches: 11. The CDR3 reads CASSVGPGTMGHEQYF. The CDR3, as DNA: TGTGCCAGCAGCGTAGGGCCCGGGACTATGGGCCACGAGCAGTACTTC.

This chain uses TRBV5-1 with TRBJ1-1; D is unclear. Trimming took off 1 base at V and 4 bases at J, with 14 bases between the two ends. Germline V gene lookup returns CDR1 SGHRS and CDR2 YFSETQ. CDR3 length: 15 residues. The CDR3 sequence is CASSLLAGRATEAFF. The CDR3 DNA sequence: TGCGCCAGCAGCTTGCTCGCGGGCCGGGCCACTGAAGCTTTCTTT.

The gene calls are TRBV9 and TRBJ2-1; a possible D gene is TRBD2 (5 bases). The germline V gene has CDR1 SGDLS and CDR2 YYNGEE. Trimming pared 1 base from V and 4 bases from J, leaving 12 bases between. The CDR3 is 15 amino acids. DNA for the CDR3: TGTGCCAGCAGCGTATACGGGGAGATTTACAATGAGCAGTTCTTC. Amino acids: CASSVYGEIYNEQFF.

This sequence joins TRBV7-6 and TRBJ1-1; the D is unclear. The germline V gene has CDR1 SGHVS and CDR2 FNYEAQ. The CDR3 runs to 13 residues. Trimming took off 5 bases at V and 0 bases at J, with 7 bases between the two ends. The CDR3, as DNA: TGTGCCAGCAGCGCGGACCTGAACACTGAAGCTTTCTTT. Translation: CASSADLNTEAFF.

The gene calls are TRBV6-5 and TRBJ2-1; D unresolved. Germline loops: CDR1 MNHEY, CDR2 SVGAGI. CDR3 length equals 13 residues. The V end lost 0 bases, the J end lost 9 bases, and 9 bases lay between the germline ends. The CDR3 protein is CASSYSVIREQFF. The CDR3, as DNA: TGTGCCAGCAGTTACTCGGTAATTCGTGAGCAGTTCTTC.

The J gene is TRBJ1-3, the V gene TRBV6-6, with TRBD1 matching 10 bases. The CDR3 loop spans 15 amino acids. CDR1 and CDR2 (germline): MNHNY, SVGAGI (reference sequence). Trimming took 6 bases from V and 4 from J; bases not matched to a gene: 6. The CDR3 loop reads CASRSGTGVGNTIYF. Written as DNA, the CDR3 is TGTGCCAGCAGATCCGGGACAGGGGTCGGAAACACCATATATTTT.

V usage is TRBV6-6 and J usage is TRBJ1-2; D call uncertain. CDR1 is MNHNY and CDR2 is SVGAGI in the germline V gene (reference sequence). Deletions cut 3 bases from V and 8 bases from J, with 13 bases between. This CDR3 has 13 residues. The CDR3 DNA is TGTGCCAGCAGTTATTACAAAGGGAGGGGCTACACCTTC. It translates to CASSYYKGRGYTF.

The gene calls are TRBV5-1 and TRBJ2-3; D may be TRBD1 (5 bases). CDR1 and CDR2 (germline): SGHRS, YFSETQ. V shed 0 bases and J shed 2 bases, with 7 bases lying between them. The CDR3 contains 14 residues. For the CDR3, the DNA is TGCGCCAGCAGCTTGGGACAGTACACAGATACGCAGTATTTT. Translation gives CASSLGQYTDTQYF.

The genes are TRBV4-1 and TRBJ2-3; 10 nucleotides match TRBD2. Trimming removed 1 base from V and 1 base from J; junction bases left unmatched: 2. The germline V gene encodes CDR1 MGHRA and CDR2 YSYEKL. The CDR3 contains 16 residues. CDR3 region: CASSQVGTSGTDTQYF. Written as DNA, the CDR3 is TGCGCCAGCAGCCAAGTCGGGACTAGCGGCACAGATACGCAGTATTTT.